This passage covers 23 T cell receptor beta chains from one sample sequenced in a study of T cells in women clearing cervical HPV infection. Produced via immunoSEQ multiplex PCR; TCRdb's table is partial and in-frame only. Recorded for this sample: approximately 31,000 clones. Material for sequencing was blood buffy coat. The receptor set was obtained from a woman between 18 and 70 years old with a cervical HPV16 infection that either progressed to CIN3+ or cleared (not recorded which).

With respect to this clone: The read is 3 residues too short to cover the CDR3 end, so that end is filled in from the germline J gene. This chain links TRBV12-5 with TRBJ2-1; TRBD2 matches 8 bases. From germline, CDR1 is LGHNT and CDR2 FRNRAP. V shed 0 bases and J 0 bases; nucleotides not matched to a gene: 19. The CDR3 has 22 residues. CDR3 in amino acids: CASGLVLRAGGLAGSSYNEQFF. The part of the CDR3 DNA that was read is TGTGCTAGTGGTTTGGTACTCAGGGCGGGGGGCCTTGCGGGTAGCTCCTACAATGAG.

Worth noting for this clone: The read halts 3 residues ahead of the CDR3 end, with the missing end drawn from the germline J gene. The genes are TRBV18 and TRBJ1-2; D uncertain. The V gene's germline CDR1 is KGHSH and CDR2 LQKENI. The V and J ends lost 2 bases and 3 bases respectively, with 10 bases between them. The CDR3 runs to 14 residues. CDR3 sequence: CASSPTGVDYGYTF. The part of the CDR3 DNA that was read is TGTGCCAGCTCACCAACCGGGGTGGACTATGGC.

Concerning this clone itself: The CDR3 end falls 3 residues outside the read, so it is completed with the germline J gene. V and J are TRBV11-2 and TRBJ2-2; D remains ambiguous. The CDR3 is made up of 12 amino acids. Trimming removed 5 bases from V and 7 bases from J, with 8 bases in between. Germline values: CDR1 SGHAT, CDR2 FQNNGV. Partial CDR3 DNA: TGTGCCAGCAGCCCCGGTAGCGGGGAG. This sequence encodes CASSPGSGE. The complete CDR3 sequence is CASSPGSGELFF.

A note on this clone: The CDR3 is cut off 3 residues early in the read; its end comes from the germline J gene. This chain connects TRBV19 to TRBJ1-5, with TRBD1 matching over 9 bases. This CDR3 spans 15 amino acids. The V gene's germline CDR1 is LNHDA and CDR2 SQIVND (reference sequence). V lost 7 bases and J lost 3; bases outside the gene matches: 7. The CDR3 bases that were read are TGTGCCAGTAAGGGACAGGGTGTAATCAATCAGCCC. Translated: CASKGQGVINQP. The whole CDR3 is CASKGQGVINQPQHF.

Of note for this clone: Read sequence stops 3 residues before the CDR3 end, and the germline J gene provides the missing end. This chain uses TRBV23-1 with TRBJ2-7; TRBD2 matches 8 bases. TRBV23-1 is known as an ORF, though its function is uncertain. This CDR3 has 17 residues. Losses at the gene ends were 6 bases for V and 0 bases for J; bases not matched to a gene: 13. CDR3 DNA, as far as it was read: TGCGCCAGCAGCCCCCAATCCGGGGGGGCTAGCTCCTACGAG. Protein product: CASSPQSGGASSYE. The whole CDR3 sequence reads CASSPQSGGASSYEQYF.

For this clone: The CDR3 end lies 3 residues beyond the end of the read and is filled in from the germline J gene. This rearrangement joins TRBV7-6 to TRBJ2-5; D is possibly TRBD2 (5 bases). V was pared by 1 base and J by 7 bases, with 10 bases between. Germline V CDR1 and CDR2: SGHVS, FNYEAQ. The CDR3 totals 13 residues. The CDR3 bases that were read are TGTGCCAGCAGCTTAGACCTTGAGGGGACC. Translating it yields CASSLDLEGT. Given in full, the CDR3 is CASSLDLEGTQYF.

A note on this clone: The read is 3 residues too short to cover the CDR3 end, so that end is filled in from the germline J gene. The V call is TRBV29-1, the J call TRBJ2-1; TRBD1 agrees at 8 bases. V gave up 6 bases and J gave up 6 bases; unmatched junction bases: 7. Germline assignment: CDR1 SQVTM and CDR2 ANQGSEA. CDR3 size: 13 residues. CDR3 DNA, as far as it was read: TGCAGCGTGGACACGGACAGGGCCAATGAG. Encoded protein: CSVDTDRANE. The whole CDR3 sequence reads CSVDTDRANEQFF.

Frequency places this clone as medium-sized. The CDR3 end falls 3 residues outside the read, so it is completed with the germline J gene. V and J are TRBV5-1 and TRBJ1-2; possibly TRBD1 for D (6 bases). This CDR3 has 15 residues. Germline CDR1 and CDR2: SGHRS and YFSETQ. Trimming took off 1 base at V and 4 bases at J, with 14 bases between the two ends. CDR3 loop: CASSLMTDSPYGYTF. CDR3 DNA (partial): TGCGCCAGCAGCTTGATGACGGACAGCCCCTATGGC.

On this clone: The read falls 3 residues short of the CDR3 end, and the missing part is taken from the germline J gene. V usage is TRBV23-1 and J usage is TRBJ2-7; a weak D match, TRBD1 (5 bases). TRBV23-1 is identified as an open reading frame with a role that is uncertain. The length of the CDR3 is 13 residues. V lost 4 bases and J lost 3, with 10 bases in between. The sequenced part of the CDR3 DNA is TGCGCCAGCAGTCGCAGGGAAAGCTACGAG. It is translated as CASSRRESYE. The whole CDR3 region reads CASSRRESYEQYF.

Concerning this clone itself: The read stops 3 residues short of the end of the CDR3; the missing end is completed from the germline J gene. The chain employs TRBV20-1 and TRBJ1-5; 9 bases match TRBD1. CDR1 is DFQATT, CDR2 SNEGSKA, per germline (reference sequence). V lost 7 bases and J lost 5; bases outside the gene matches: 9. The length of the CDR3 is 14 residues. The CDR3 here is CSVTPGQGYQPQHF. CDR3 bases read: TGCAGTGTCACCCCGGGACAGGGATATCAGCCC.

Concerning this clone itself: The read gets to within 3 residues of the CDR3 end, and the germline J gene fills in the rest. The rearrangement joins TRBV18 to TRBJ2-6; D gene uncertain. In germline, CDR1 is KGHSH, CDR2 LQKENI. CDR3 length: 15 residues. V was clipped by 5 bases and J by 2 bases, with 10 bases between them. The covered CDR3 bases are TGTGCCAGCTCAGCTGGTAGGGCTGGGGCCAACGTC. Encoded protein: CASSAGRAGANV. The full CDR3 is CASSAGRAGANVLTF.

With regard to this clone: The read terminates 3 residues before the CDR3 end, so the remaining end is supplied by the germline J gene. The chain is built from TRBV6-2 or TRBV6-3 and TRBJ1-5; D is unresolved. Germline V gene sequence: CDR1 MNHEY, CDR2 SVGEGT. V shed 10 bases and J shed 0 bases, with 13 bases lying between them. This CDR3 is built from 14 residues. The CDR3 DNA, read in part, is TGTGCCACCTCTGCAAAACATAGCAATCAGCCC. This codes for CATSAKHSNQP. The CDR3 in its entirety is CATSAKHSNQPQHF.

In regard to this clone: The read terminates 3 residues ahead of where the CDR3 ends, so the germline J gene completes it. The gene calls are TRBV7-2 and TRBJ1-1, with D tentatively TRBD1 (6 bases). V was trimmed by 5 bases and J by 3 bases, leaving 10 bases between them. The germline V gene has CDR1 SGHTA and CDR2 FQGNSA. This CDR3 contains 13 residues. CDR3 amino acids: CASSPHRDTEAFF. CDR3 DNA, as far as it was read: TGTGCCAGCAGCCCCCACAGGGACACTGAA.

Notes on this clone: The CDR3 goes on 3 residues after the read ends, and that part is filled in from the germline J gene. The chain uses TRBV5-6 and TRBJ2-1; TRBD2 matches 11 bases. CDR3 length: 15 residues. The germline gives CDR1 SGHDT, CDR2 YYEEEE. Losses at the gene ends were 4 bases for V and 8 bases for J; bases not matched to a gene: 8. The CDR3 loop reads CASSAVLAGGDEQFF. CDR3 bases read: TGTGCCAGCAGCGCCGTTCTAGCGGGGGGTGATGAG.

The part of the CDR3 DNA that was read is TGTGCCAGCAGGGCAGGGACAGCGAGCAATCAGCCC. Translation gives CASRAGTASNQP. The entire CDR3 sequence reads CASRAGTASNQPQHF. The chain carries TRBV28 and TRBJ1-5; 7 bases match TRBD1. The read halts 3 residues ahead of the CDR3 end, with the missing end drawn from the germline J gene. Looked up from germline, CDR1 is MDHEN and CDR2 is SYDVKM. Losses at the gene ends were 6 bases for V and 1 base for J; bases not matched to a gene: 6. The CDR3 length is 15 residues.

Partial CDR3 DNA: TGCAGTGCTAAAGGGACAGCTGAAGCTTATAGCAATCAGCCC. As protein: CSAKGTAEAYSNQP. The full CDR3 protein is CSAKGTAEAYSNQPQHF. The V call is TRBV20-1, the J call TRBJ1-5, with 7 bases aligning to TRBD1. The sequence runs out 3 residues before the end of the CDR3; the remainder is reconstructed from the germline J gene. The CDR3 is made up of 17 amino acids. After removal of 4 bases from V and 0 bases from J, the junction contained 12 bases not matched to a gene. Germline CDR1 reads DFQATT; CDR2 reads SNEGSKA (reference sequence).

Worth noting for this clone: The read falls 3 residues short of the CDR3 end, and the missing part is taken from the germline J gene. The gene calls are TRBV7-9 and TRBJ1-4; 9 bases agree with TRBD1. The CDR3 spans 13 residues. Germline values: CDR1 SEHNR, CDR2 FQNEAQ (reference sequence). CDR3 loop: CASSPGTGLELFF. CDR3 DNA, as far as it was read: TGTGCCAGCAGCCCCGGGACAGGGTTGGAA.

Remarks on this clone: The read terminates 3 residues before the CDR3 end, so the remaining end is supplied by the germline J gene. The chain links TRBV28 to TRBJ2-5, with 11 bases aligning to TRBD1. This CDR3 has 18 amino acids. Looked up from germline, CDR1 is MDHEN and CDR2 is SYDVKM. The trim removed 2 bases at V and 4 bases at J, leaving 12 bases unmatched. The CDR3 loop reads CASSLLSVDRGRVETQYF. The CDR3 DNA, read in part, is TGTGCCAGCAGTTTACTGTCCGTGGACAGGGGGCGCGTAGAGACC. Looking up the rest from reference TRBV28 and TRBJ2-5 gives the full variable domain: DVKVTQSSRYLVKRTGEKVFLECVQDMDHENMFWYRQDPGLGLRLIYFSYDVKMKEKGDIPEGYSVSREKKERFSLILESASTNQTSMYLCASSLLSVDRGRVETQYFGPGTRLLVL.

About this clone itself: From the germline J gene comes the end of the CDR3, since the read stops 3 residues before it. The chain uses TRBV5-4 and TRBJ2-2, with TRBD2 matching over 10 bases. V shed 0 bases and J 6 bases; nucleotides not matched to a gene: 2. There are 15 residues in the CDR3. Germline V lookup: CDR1 SGHNT, CDR2 YYREEE (reference sequence). The sequenced part of the CDR3 DNA is TGTGCCAGCAGCTTGGAAAGCGGGGGGGCCGGGGAG. It codes for CASSLESGGAGE. The whole CDR3 region reads CASSLESGGAGELFF.

Turning to this clone: The read ends 3 residues shy of where the CDR3 ends; the end is completed using the germline J gene. The chain recombines TRBV18 with TRBJ2-5; 10 nucleotides line up with TRBD2. With V trimmed by 2 bases and J by 1 base, 13 bases remained unmatched. This CDR3 is built from 19 residues. Germline lookup yields CDR1 KGHSH and CDR2 LQKENI. The CDR3 spells CASSPFPLAGEELQETQYF. The sequenced part of the CDR3 DNA is TGTGCCAGCTCACCATTCCCCCTAGCGGGAGAGGAACTCCAAGAGACC.

About this clone itself: From the germline J gene comes the end of the CDR3, since the read stops 3 residues before it. The rearrangement links TRBV2 to TRBJ1-5; D is uncertain. CDR1 and CDR2 (germline): SNHLY, FYNNEI. Trimming cost V 7 bases and J 0 bases, with 10 bases left between them. There are 14 residues in the CDR3. The part of the CDR3 DNA that was read is TGTGCCAGCACCGATAGCCCTAGCAATCAGCCC. It yields the protein CASTDSPSNQP. The full-length CDR3 reads as CASTDSPSNQPQHF.

The sequenced part of the CDR3 DNA is TGTGCCAGCAGTGAGCGGGTAGAGACC. Encoded protein: CASSERVET. From start to end, the CDR3 is CASSERVETQYF. The chain uses TRBV2 and TRBJ2-5, with D maybe TRBD2 (5 bases). The sequence runs out 3 residues before the end of the CDR3; the remainder is reconstructed from the germline J gene. Germline CDR1 SNHLY, CDR2 FYNNEI. This CDR3 spans 12 amino acids. Trimming shortened V by 3 bases and J by 4 bases, and 6 bases separated the two germline ends.

As for this clone: The CDR3 extends 3 residues past the end of the read, so its final part is completed from the germline J gene. The V call is TRBV7-3, the J call TRBJ1-3, with 10 bases identical to TRBD1. With V trimmed by 4 bases and J by 3 bases, 3 bases remained unmatched. Per the germline V gene, CDR1 is SGHTA and CDR2 is FQGTGA. This CDR3 has 15 amino acids. CDR3 bases read: TGTGCCAGCAGCTCGACAGGGGGCAGTGGAAACACC. Protein product: CASSSTGGSGNT. The full CDR3 reads CASSSTGGSGNTIYF.